The 8 T cell receptor beta chains reported below all come from one sample, sequenced in a study of T cell changes during pregnancy in multiple sclerosis. Sequencing used immunoSEQ multiplex PCR; TCRdb keeps in-frame clones, though not all of them. The sample lists around 79,000 clones; 75% to 95% were seen once. Sequenced here: CD4+ T cells from peripheral blood mononuclear cells, sampled in the second trimester of pregnancy. The source of these receptors is a female donor with multiple sclerosis, enrolled in a pregnancy study.

V and J are TRBV7-8 and TRBJ1-5; tentative D call: TRBD1 (5 bases). The V gene's germline CDR1 is SGHVS and CDR2 FQNEAQ. The length of the CDR3 is 19 residues. Trimming took off 3 bases at V and 4 bases at J, with 25 bases between the two ends. CDR3 DNA: TGTGCCAGCAGCTTGGGGGGAGACGTCCGGGGTAGGGCTAATCAGCCCCAGCATTTT. It codes for CASSLGGDVRGRANQPQHF.

The gene calls are TRBV27 and TRBJ1-2, with D maybe TRBD1 (5 bases). CDR3 length equals 16 residues. From germline, CDR1 is MNHEY and CDR2 SMNVEV (reference sequence). V lost 0 bases and J lost 2, with 13 bases in between. Here the CDR3 DNA reads TGTGCCAGCAGTTTATCGATGACAGCAGCGAACTATGGCTACACCTTC. This gives the protein CASSLSMTAANYGYTF.

The chain recombines TRBV5-3 with TRBJ1-2; D unclear. TRBV5-3 is placed among ORFs of uncertain function. V was cut by 0 bases and J by 0 bases, with 9 bases left in between. This CDR3 has 15 residues. The CDR3 DNA reads as TGTGCCAGAAGCTTGGCGGAGCTAGCTAACTATGGCTACACCTTC. Its translation: CARSLAELANYGYTF.

The CDR3 protein is CASSPGQPGQNIQYF. CDR3 in DNA: TGCGCCAGCAGCCCGGGACAGCCAGGCCAAAACATTCAGTACTTC. The rearrangement uses TRBV5-1 and TRBJ2-4, with 7 bases aligning to TRBD1. The CDR3 loop spans 15 amino acids. V lost 4 bases, J lost 5 bases, and 9 bases stayed unmatched. Looked up from germline, CDR1 is SGHRS and CDR2 is YFSETQ.

The chain couples TRBV7-2 to TRBJ1-6, with unresolved D. The V gene lost 5 bases and the J gene lost 7 bases, with 12 bases spanning the gap. There are 14 residues in the CDR3. From germline, CDR1 is SGHTA and CDR2 FQGNSA. The CDR3: CASSRPERNSPLHF. The CDR3 nucleotides read TGTGCCAGCAGCCGACCGGAGAGAAATTCACCCCTCCACTTT.

The CDR3 DNA follows: TGCGCCAGCAGCCTACTCCAGGACAGGGGAGCGTACACCTTC. This gives the protein CASSLLQDRGAYTF. The chain joins TRBV5-1 to TRBJ1-2, with 9 bases aligning to TRBD1. This CDR3 contains 14 residues. In germline, CDR1 is SGHRS, CDR2 YFSETQ. Trimming removed 4 bases from V and 11 bases from J; junction bases left unmatched: 12.

This chain connects TRBV6-1 to TRBJ2-5; TRBD1 might be the D (6 bases). CDR1 is MNHNS and CDR2 is SASEGT in the germline V gene. The V gene lost 4 bases and the J gene lost 5 bases, with 17 bases spanning the gap. The CDR3 covers 15 residues. The chain's CDR3 is CASSVITGLGETQYF. The DNA for the CDR3 is TGTGCCAGCAGTGTTATAACAGGGCTTGGGGAGACCCAGTACTTC.

The chain employs TRBV27 and TRBJ2-1; D possibly corresponds to TRBD2 (5 bases). Trimming stripped 4 bases from V and 7 bases from J, with 11 bases between. The CDR3 has 13 residues. Germline CDR1 is MNHEY and CDR2 is SMNVEV (reference sequence). The CDR3 DNA sequence: TGTGCCAGCAGTTCCGGGATCCAGAATGAGCAGTTCTTC. This sequence encodes CASSSGIQNEQFF.